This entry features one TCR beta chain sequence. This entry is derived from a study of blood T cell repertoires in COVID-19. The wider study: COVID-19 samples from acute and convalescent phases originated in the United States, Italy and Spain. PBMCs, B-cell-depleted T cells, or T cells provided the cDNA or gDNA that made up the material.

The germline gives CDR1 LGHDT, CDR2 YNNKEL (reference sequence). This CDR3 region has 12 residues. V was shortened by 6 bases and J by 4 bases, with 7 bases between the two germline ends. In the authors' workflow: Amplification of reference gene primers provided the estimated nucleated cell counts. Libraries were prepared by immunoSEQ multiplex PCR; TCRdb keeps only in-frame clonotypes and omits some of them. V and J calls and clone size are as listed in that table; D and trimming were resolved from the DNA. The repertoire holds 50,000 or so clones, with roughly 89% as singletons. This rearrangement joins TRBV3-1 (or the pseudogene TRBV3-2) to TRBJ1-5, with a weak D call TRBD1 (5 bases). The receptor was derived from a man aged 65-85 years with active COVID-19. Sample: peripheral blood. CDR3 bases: TGTGCCAGCAGTGGGGGGAATCAGCCCCAGCATTTT. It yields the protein CASSGGNQPQHF.